These T cell receptor beta chains were read from a single sample in a study of T-cell reconstitution after alpha-beta-depleted transplantation in children. TCRdb called the PCR reads again in MiXCR, with one record for every CDR3 protein. The table lists over 45,000 distinct CDR3 sequences, around 9.2% of them singletons. The sample was PBMCs, mostly from graft donor cells, taken 60 days after TCRalphabeta/CD19-depleted stem cell transplant. The receptor source for this set is a male patient between 2 and 15 years old who had a stem cell transplant for chronic granulomatous disease, so the T cells may come from the graft donor. CDR3s include the opening cysteine and the closing phenylalanine or tryptophan. Each record gives: J gene, D gene, CDR3 length, clone size, V gene, CDR3 DNA, CDR3 protein. D genes are given only for firm matches. For some rows the clone size is stated as once, few or many, or as a class when expanded; others skip it.

TRBJ1-4 | TRBD1 | 14 | many | TRBV12-3/TRBV12-4 | TGTGCCAGCAGCCGAGACAGGGTAAATGAAAAACTGTTTTTT | CASSRDRVNEKLFF
TRBJ2-7 | NA | 12 | many | TRBV3-1 | TGTGCCAGCAGCCAAGATAGGGACGAGCAGTACTTC | CASSQDRDEQYF
TRBJ2-7 | NA | 14 | many | TRBV11-2 | TGTGCCAGCAGCCCCCTCCCAGGTTCCTACGAGCAGTACTTC | CASSPLPGSYEQYF
TRBJ1-2 | TRBD1 | 15 | few | TRBV7-8 | TGTGCCAGCAGCCCCACACAGGGGGCGTTGGGTGGCTACACCTTC | CASSPTQGALGGYTF
TRBJ2-6 | TRBD1 | 19 | NA | TRBV9 | TGTGCCAGCAGTCACCTTCCGGGACAGGGGGCGCTTGGGGCCAACGTCCTGACTTTC | CASSHLPGQGALGANVLTF
TRBJ2-2 | NA | 13 | many | TRBV6-5 | TGTGCCAGCAGTTACGGGGGGACCGGGGAGCTGTTTTTT | CASSYGGTGELFF
TRBJ1-4 | NA | 14 | many | TRBV18 | TGTGCCAGCTCACTGGTTTGGAGGGATGAAAAACTGTTTTTT | CASSLVWRDEKLFF
TRBJ2-1 | NA | 14 | medium-sized | TRBV7-2 | TGTGCCAGCAGCCAAAGTTGGGGGCGCGATGAGCAGTTCTTC | CASSQSWGRDEQFF
TRBJ2-5 | TRBD2 | 17 | many | TRBV20-1 | TGCAGTGCTAGACCCTATCGGACTAGCGGGAGTCAAGAGACCCAGTACTTC | CSARPYRTSGSQETQYF
TRBJ2-1 | TRBD2 | 14 | many | TRBV20-1 | TGCAGTGCTCCCCTGGCGGGGGTCTACAATGAGCAGTTCTTC | CSAPLAGVYNEQFF
TRBJ1-5 | NA | 15 | few | TRBV28 | TGTGCCAGCAGTTTCCGGGTCTTCAGCAATCAGCCCCAGCATTTT | CASSFRVFSNQPQHF
TRBJ2-2 | NA | 18 | NA | TRBV6-1 | TGTGCCAGCAGTGAATTCCCTGGGGGTGGCGGGTCCGCCGGGGAGCTGTTTTTT | CASSEFPGGGGSAGELFF
TRBJ2-5 | NA | 13 | many | TRBV5-1 | TGCGCCAGCAGCTCAGGCCCATTGGAGACCCAGTACTTC | CASSSGPLETQYF
TRBJ1-1 | TRBD1 | 13 | many | TRBV27 | TGTGCCAGCAGCCCCAGGGGGAGGACTGAAGCTTTCTTT | CASSPRGRTEAFF
TRBJ1-1 | TRBD1 | 15 | many | TRBV6-1 | TGTGCCAGCAGTGCTCGGACAGGGATGAACACTGAAGCTTTCTTT | CASSARTGMNTEAFF
TRBJ2-3 | TRBD2 | 16 | many | TRBV6-1 | TGTGCCAGCACCCGGACTAGCGGGAGTGGCACAGATACGCAGTATTTT | CASTRTSGSGTDTQYF
TRBJ2-7 | TRBD2 | 21 | NA | TRBV16 | TGTGCCAGCAGCCAATCGGGCAGGAACACTAGCGGGACTTCTCGCTCCTACGAGCAGTACTTC | CASSQSGRNTSGTSRSYEQYF
TRBJ2-1 | TRBD2 | 15 | many | TRBV6-1 | TGTGCCAGCAGCCCTGCCGGGACTAGAAAGAATGAGCAGTTCTTC | CASSPAGTRKNEQFF
TRBJ2-2 | TRBD2 | 19 | many | TRBV25-1 | TGTGCCAGCAGTGAGAAGAAGATAGCGGGAGGGCCAAGCACCGGGGAGCTGTTTTTT | CASSEKKIAGGPSTGELFF
TRBJ2-5 | TRBD1 | 16 | many | TRBV4-1 | TGCGCCAGCAGCCAAGATCCGGGACAGGGGCATGAGACCCAGTACTTC | CASSQDPGQGHETQYF
TRBJ2-1 | TRBD2 | 13 | many | TRBV18 | TGTGCCAGCGAGGGGACTAGCGGAGGTGAGCAGTTCTTC | CASEGTSGGEQFF
TRBJ2-1 | NA | 13 | few | TRBV19 | TGTGCCAGTAGTTCTCAAACAGGGAATGAGCAGTTCTTC | CASSSQTGNEQFF
TRBJ2-1 | TRBD2 | 16 | many | TRBV9 | TGTGCCAGCAGCCCAGCAGGGAGGGTCCCGTACAATGAGCAGTTCTTC | CASSPAGRVPYNEQFF
TRBJ2-7 | NA | 16 | many | TRBV5-1 | TGCGCCAGCAGGAGGGAGGGCAGGGGCCGCATGTACGAGCAGTACTTC | CASRREGRGRMYEQYF
TRBJ1-6 | NA | 14 | few | TRBV11-2 | TGTGCCAGCAGCTTAGTGGACCGAATGGCACCCCTCCACTTT | CASSLVDRMAPLHF
TRBJ1-2 | NA | 13 | many | TRBV24-1 | TGTGCCACCAGTGATGACTCCGGGATACCATACACCTTC | CATSDDSGIPYTF
TRBJ2-3 | TRBD2 | 15 | many | TRBV28 | TGTGCCAGCAGAACTAGCGGAGGGATCACAGATACGCAGTATTTT | CASRTSGGITDTQYF
TRBJ2-3 | NA | 14 | few | TRBV28 | TGTGCTTCACGGTACGGCCCAAGCACAGATACGCAGTATTTT | CASRYGPSTDTQYF
TRBJ1-5 | TRBD1 | 14 | many | TRBV7-8 | TGTGCCAGCAGCAACAGGGGCTACAATCAGCCCCAGCATTTT | CASSNRGYNQPQHF
TRBJ1-4 | TRBD1 | 14 | many | TRBV6-5 | TGTGCCAGCAGTAATGACAGGGCGAATGAAAAACTGTTTTTT | CASSNDRANEKLFF
TRBJ2-1 | TRBD2 | 16 | many | TRBV9 | TGTGCCAGCAGCTTCGGACTAGTCTCGATATACAATGAGCAGTTCTTC | CASSFGLVSIYNEQFF
TRBJ2-3 | NA | 19 | many | TRBV5-1 | TGCGCCAGCAGCTTAATCCCAGGGAAACGAAAAGGGGGCACAGATACGCAGTATTTT | CASSLIPGKRKGGTDTQYF
TRBJ2-2 | TRBD1 | 15 | many | TRBV3-1 | TGTGCCAGCAGCCCCAGGGGGAGCTTCACCGGGGAGCTGTTTTTT | CASSPRGSFTGELFF
TRBJ2-1 | NA | 16 | many | TRBV28 | TGTGCCAGCAGTTTGGCCTTTTTGGGATCCTACAATGAGCAGTTCTTC | CASSLAFLGSYNEQFF
TRBJ2-1 | TRBD2 | 14 | medium-sized | TRBV20-1 | TGCAGTGCTAGTGCCAGCGGGAGTGGTGGTGAGCAGTTCTTC | CSASASGSGGEQFF
TRBJ1-4 | NA | 15 | many | TRBV10-3 | TGTGCCATCAGTGAGAACCGGGCGACTAATGAAAAACTGTTTTTT | CAISENRATNEKLFF
TRBJ2-1 | TRBD2 | 15 | many | TRBV6-1 | TGTGCCAGCAGTGACCTAGCGGGAGGGCCCAATGAGCAGTTCTTC | CASSDLAGGPNEQFF
TRBJ2-1 | NA | 13 | many | TRBV9 | TGTGCCAGCAGCGTAGAGCCCCCCAGTCCGCAGTTCTTC | CASSVEPPSPQFF
TRBJ2-6 | NA | 13 | many | TRBV20-1 | TGCAGTGCTAGACCACAGGGGGCCAACGTCCTGACTTTC | CSARPQGANVLTF
TRBJ2-7 | NA | 14 | many | TRBV9 | TGTGCCAGCAGCGTAGGGGTCAGGGGATACGAGCAGTACTTC | CASSVGVRGYEQYF
TRBJ1-2 | NA | 14 | many | TRBV5-1 | TGCGCCAGCAGTCTGCAGGGTACCGGCTATGGCTACACCTTC | CASSLQGTGYGYTF
TRBJ1-3 | NA | 13 | many | TRBV28 | TGTGCCAGCAGTTTCAGCTCTGGAAACACCATATATTTT | CASSFSSGNTIYF
TRBJ2-7 | NA | 11 | NA | TRBV28 | TGTGCCAGCAGTTCTAGGTACGAGCAGTACTTC | CASSSRYEQYF
TRBJ1-2 | NA | 12 | many | TRBV10-3 | TGTGCCATCCAGGACGGAGGCAATGGCTACACCTTC | CAIQDGGNGYTF
TRBJ2-7 | NA | 16 | many | TRBV20-1 | TGCAGTGCTAGCCCACCTGGTGGACACTTCTCCTACGAGCAGTACTTC | CSASPPGGHFSYEQYF
TRBJ2-3 | NA | 13 | NA | TRBV5-1 | TGCGCCAGCAGCTACCCGAACACAGATACGCAGTATTTT | CASSYPNTDTQYF
TRBJ2-1 | TRBD1 | 14 | few | TRBV7-2 | TGTGCCAGCAGCCCAGGACAGGGCCACAATGAGCAGTTCTTC | CASSPGQGHNEQFF
TRBJ2-7 | NA | 16 | many | TRBV5-1 | TGCGCCAGCAGCTTACGGAGCGGACCGAGCTCCTACGAGCAGTACTTC | CASSLRSGPSSYEQYF
TRBJ2-3 | TRBD2 | 15 | many | TRBV5-1 | TGCGCCAGCAGCTCGACGGTCCTAGCGGCAGATACGCAGTATTTT | CASSSTVLAADTQYF
TRBJ2-1 | TRBD2 | 13 | many | TRBV3-1 | TGTGCCAGCAGCCATTTTGAACTAGCGGGAAAGTTCTTC | CASSHFELAGKFF
TRBJ2-3 | NA | 14 | many | TRBV29-1 | TGCAGCGTTGCTGAGGGTGCGGGAACAGATACGCAGTATTTT | CSVAEGAGTDTQYF
TRBJ2-7 | NA | 13 | many | TRBV27 | TGTGCCAGCAGTAATGGGGCGACCTACGAGCAGTACTTC | CASSNGATYEQYF
TRBJ1-3 | NA | 13 | many | TRBV6-1 | TGTGCCAGCAGTCGAGTATCTGGAAACACCATATATTTT | CASSRVSGNTIYF
TRBJ2-7 | NA | 15 | few | TRBV29-1 | TGCAGCGTTCTACCCACCACAGGTTACTCCTACGAGCAGTACTTC | CSVLPTTGYSYEQYF
TRBJ2-6 | NA | 16 | many | TRBV6-5 | TGTGCCAGCAGTTACGGCCAGAGCTCTGGGGCCAACGTCCTGACTTTC | CASSYGQSSGANVLTF
TRBJ2-1 | NA | 16 | NA | TRBV10-3 | TGTGCCATCAGTGATATGGCACTAATTCAAGGCAATGAGCAGTTCTTC | CAISDMALIQGNEQFF